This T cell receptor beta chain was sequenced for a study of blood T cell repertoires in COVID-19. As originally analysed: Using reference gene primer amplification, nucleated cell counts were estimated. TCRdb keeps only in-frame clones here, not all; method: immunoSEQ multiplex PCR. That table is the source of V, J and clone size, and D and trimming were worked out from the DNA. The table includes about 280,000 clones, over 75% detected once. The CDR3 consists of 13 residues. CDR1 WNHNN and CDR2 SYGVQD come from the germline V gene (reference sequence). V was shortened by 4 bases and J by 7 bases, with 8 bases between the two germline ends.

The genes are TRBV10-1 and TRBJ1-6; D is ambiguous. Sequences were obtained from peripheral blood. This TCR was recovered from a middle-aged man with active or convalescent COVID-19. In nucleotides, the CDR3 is TGCGCCAGCAGTGTTGCTAGAAATTCACCCCTCCACTTT. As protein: CASSVARNSPLHF.